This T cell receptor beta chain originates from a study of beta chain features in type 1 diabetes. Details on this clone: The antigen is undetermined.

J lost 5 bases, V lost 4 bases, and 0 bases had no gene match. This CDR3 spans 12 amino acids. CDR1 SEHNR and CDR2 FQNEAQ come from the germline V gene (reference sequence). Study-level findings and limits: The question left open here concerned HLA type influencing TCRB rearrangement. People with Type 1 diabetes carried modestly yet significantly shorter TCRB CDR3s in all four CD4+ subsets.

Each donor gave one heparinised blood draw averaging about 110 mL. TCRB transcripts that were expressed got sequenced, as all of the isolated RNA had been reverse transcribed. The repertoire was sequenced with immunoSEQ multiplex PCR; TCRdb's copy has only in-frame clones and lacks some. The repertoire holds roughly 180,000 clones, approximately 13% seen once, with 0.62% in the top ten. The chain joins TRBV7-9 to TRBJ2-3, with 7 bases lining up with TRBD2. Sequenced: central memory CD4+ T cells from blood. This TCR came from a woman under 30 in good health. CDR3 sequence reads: CASSSGGDTQYF. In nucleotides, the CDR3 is TGTGCCAGCAGCTCGGGGGGAGATACGCAGTATTTT.